The 22 T cell receptor beta chains below were found in one sample sequenced in a study of molecular identifiers for immune sequencing clone quantification. TCRdb processed the PCR reads anew with MiXCR; each CDR3 protein has one entry. Of 250,000 to 350,000 distinct CDR3 sequences in the sample, around a fifth were seen once. Sequenced sample: naive CD8+ T cells from blood, with Jurkat cell RNA spiked in. Described subset: FACS-sorted CD8+CD4-CCR7+CD45RA+ naive T cells. These receptors came from a human donor in good health. Some libraries in this study had Jurkat cell RNA spiked in.

This clonotype showed up just a few times. The chain joins TRBV12-3 or TRBV12-4 to TRBJ2-1, with D unclear. This CDR3 has 13 residues. Between the trimmed V and J ends, which lost 0 bases and 10 bases, there was a span of 10 bases. The CDR3 reads CASSLAGYGEQFF. CDR3 nucleotides: TGTGCCAGCAGTTTAGCGGGCTACGGGGAGCAGTTCTTC.

The sample holds many counts of this clonotype. A read error may account for a junction end that differs from germline. The chain recombines TRBV4-1 with TRBJ2-7; TRBD2 matches 9 bases. The CDR3 has 14 residues. The V gene's germline CDR1 is MGHRA and CDR2 YSYEKL. Written as DNA, the CDR3 is TGTGCCAGCAGCCAGGGACTAGCCACCTACGAGCAGTACTTC. Its protein is CASSQGLATYEQYF.

Turning to this clonotype: The conserved phenylalanine or tryptophan normally closing the CDR3 is absent here, so this likely arose from a read error. The rearrangement joins TRBV16 to TRBJ2-7, with 8 nucleotides matching TRBD1. Germline V gene sequence: CDR1 KGHSY, CDR2 FQNENV. V lost 4 bases to trimming and J lost 4 bases; unmatched junction nucleotides: 9. The CDR3 has 15 residues. CDR3 amino acids: CASSPLRTGSYEQYL. The CDR3 DNA sequence: TGTGCCAGCAGCCCCTTAAGGACAGGGTCGTACGAGCAGTACCTC.

This clonotype was observed a few times. The V call is TRBV6-5, the J call TRBJ1-1; 9 nucleotides match TRBD1. Germline loops: CDR1 MNHEY, CDR2 SVGAGI. CDR3 length equals 13 residues. V lost 8 bases to trimming and J lost 2 bases; unmatched junction nucleotides: 3. CDR3 sequence: CASRQGVNTEAFF. The CDR3 nucleotides are TGTGCCAGCCGACAGGGGGTAAACACTGAAGCTTTCTTT.

This clonotype was detected many times. The rearrangement links TRBV7-9 to TRBJ2-5; D is uncertain. Germline values: CDR1 SEHNR, CDR2 FQNEAQ (reference sequence). The CDR3 is 16 residues long. The V end was cut by 5 bases, the J end by 1 base, with 17 bases between. This chain's CDR3 is CASSPQNPGPQETQYF. Here the CDR3 DNA reads TGTGCCAGCAGCCCTCAGAACCCAGGCCCCCAAGAGACCCAGTACTTC.

Worth noting for this clonotype: A much more abundant neighbour one base away suggests this may be a read error. V gene TRBV28 combines with J gene TRBJ2-7; TRBD1 matches at 7 bases. Germline assignment: CDR1 MDHEN and CDR2 SYDVKM. This CDR3 has 14 amino acids. For the CDR3, the DNA is TGTGCCAACAGTTCTAGGACAGGTTACTACGAGCAGTACTTC. This translates into CANSSRTGYYEQYF.

This clonotype was counted only a few times. This chain links TRBV29-1 with TRBJ2-1, with TRBD1 matching 7 bases. After removal of 3 bases from V and 5 bases from J, the junction contained 7 bases not matched to a gene. Germline-derived CDR1 and CDR2 are SQVTM and ANQGSEA. The CDR3 covers 14 residues. CDR3 DNA sequence: TGCAGCGTTGAGACCGGGACAGCTAACAATGAGCAGTTCTTC. Residues: CSVETGTANNEQFF.

About this clonotype itself: It is likely a read error, because the conserved phenylalanine at the end of the CDR3 is missing. The chain is built from TRBV20-1 and TRBJ2-3; D may correspond to TRBD1 or TRBD2 (5 bases each). V was pared by 5 bases and J by 1 base, with 19 bases between. Germline values: CDR1 DFQATT, CDR2 SNEGSKA (reference sequence). This CDR3 has 16 residues. The CDR3 bases are TGCAGTGCTGGGTCAACCGGGGCGTGGGGCACAGATACGCAGTATTCT. This gives the protein CSAGSTGAWGTDTQYS.

This clonotype was observed at least ten times. The chain links TRBV30 to TRBJ2-2, with D perhaps matching TRBD2 (5 bases). The CDR3 has 16 amino acids. With 0 bases removed from V and 0 bases from J, the gap between germline ends came to 11 bases. Looked up from germline, CDR1 is GTSNPN and CDR2 is SVGIG (reference sequence). CDR3 residues: CAWSVSVAPNTGELFF. CDR3 DNA: TGTGCCTGGAGTGTAAGTGTAGCGCCGAACACCGGGGAGCTGTTTTTT.

As to this clonotype: This may come from a read error, since a much larger clone is one base off. The chain is built from TRBV15 and TRBJ1-1, with 8 nucleotides matching TRBD1. Germline-derived CDR1 and CDR2 are LNHNV and YYDKDF (reference sequence). The CDR3 has 15 amino acids. The CDR3 DNA sequence: TGTGCCGCCAGCGCGCCTTTTAAGGACAGGGATGAAGCTTTCTTT. It is translated as CAASAPFKDRDEAFF.

Worth noting for this clonotype: A much more abundant neighbour one base away suggests this may be a read error. The gene calls are TRBV5-6 and TRBJ2-3; no clear D. Trimming removed 0 bases from V and 6 bases from J, with 20 bases in between. The CDR3 consists of 17 residues. The germline gives CDR1 SGHDT, CDR2 YYEEEE. CDR3 sequence reads: CASSLGLTYVKVDTQYF. For the CDR3, the DNA is TGTGCCAGCAGCTTGGGACTCACTTACGTGAAAGTCGATACGCAGTATTTT.

The table lists this clonotype with many counts. The V and J genes are TRBV7-9 and TRBJ2-5; 12 positions agree with TRBD2. The CDR3 runs to 16 residues. Germline CDR1 and CDR2: SEHNR and FQNEAQ (reference sequence). The V and J ends lost 5 bases and 2 bases, in that order; junction bases with no gene match: 6. The CDR3 loop is CASSQRLAGEQETQYF. The CDR3, as DNA: TGTGCCAGCAGCCAAAGACTAGCGGGAGAACAAGAGACCCAGTACTTC.

This clonotype was picked up a small number of times. V usage is TRBV6-2 or TRBV6-3 and J usage is TRBJ2-3, with D tentatively TRBD1 (5 bases). Between the trimmed V and J ends, which lost 0 bases and 5 bases, there was a span of 21 bases. CDR3 size: 18 residues. Germline V gene data show CDR1 as MNHEY and CDR2 as SVGEGT. This CDR3 reads CASSYSSKGIQKGDTQYF. The CDR3 DNA follows: TGTGCCAGCAGTTACTCGAGTAAGGGGATTCAAAAAGGAGATACGCAGTATTTT.

About this clonotype: A much larger clone differs from this one at a single base, so this may be a read error. The chain joins TRBV10-2 to TRBJ1-2; D may be TRBD1 (5 bases). The germline CDR1 and CDR2 sequences are WSHSY and SAAADI. The CDR3 runs 14 residues. The CDR3 nucleotides are TGCGCCAGCAGTGATAGCAGCTGGGGGTATGGCTACGCCTTC. It encodes CASSDSSWGYGYAF.

This clonotype was seen at least ten times. This chain uses TRBV5-1 with TRBJ2-5, with D possibly TRBD2 on 6 matching bases. This CDR3 has 12 amino acids. Trimming pared 3 bases from V and 5 bases from J, leaving 8 bases between. Germline-derived CDR1 and CDR2 are SGHRS and YFSETQ. The CDR3 nucleotides read TGCGCCAGCAGCTGGGACTGGGAGACCCAGTACTTC. Translated: CASSWDWETQYF.

This clonotype was detected many times. The chain carries TRBV7-6 and TRBJ1-5, with D uncertain. CDR3 length: 19 amino acids. CDR1 and CDR2 from the germline V gene are SGHVS and FNYEAQ. The V end was cut by 8 bases, the J end by 0 bases, with 26 bases between. CDR3 residues: CASCARIPVKQNSNQPQHF. The CDR3 DNA reads as TGTGCCAGCTGCGCCCGGATACCGGTTAAGCAGAATAGCAATCAGCCCCAGCATTTT.

Note on this clonotype: The CDR3 does not end in the conserved phenylalanine or tryptophan, so this is likely a read error. The V and J genes are TRBV7-9 and TRBJ2-7; TRBD2 is a possible D gene (5 bases). CDR3 length: 13 residues. Trimming stripped 5 bases from V and 1 base from J, with 9 bases between. Germline V lookup: CDR1 SEHNR, CDR2 FQNEAQ (reference sequence). CDR3 DNA: TGTGCCAGCAGCGCGGACTGGTCCTACGAGCAGTACTCC. Protein product: CASSADWSYEQYS.

To note about this clonotype: This may be a read error, as it is one base from a much larger clone. Given the absence of the conserved phenylalanine or tryptophan at the CDR3 end, a read error is likely. V gene TRBV7-2 combines with J gene TRBJ2-3; 11 bases are shared with TRBD2. The V and J ends lost 4 bases and 8 bases, in that order; junction bases with no gene match: 8. Germline lookup yields CDR1 SGHTA and CDR2 FQGNSA. CDR3 length equals 15 residues. The CDR3 spells CASSYIAGGPSTQYY. CDR3 nucleotide sequence: TGTGCCAGCAGCTACATAGCGGGGGGGCCGAGTACGCAGTATTAT.

This clonotype was observed many times. The chain joins TRBV19 to TRBJ2-2; D not resolved. CDR1 and CDR2 (germline): LNHDA, SQIVND (reference sequence). The germline V and J ends were trimmed by 5 bases and 5 bases, with 9 bases remaining between them. The CDR3 consists of 13 residues. The CDR3 protein is CASSHFETGELFF. CDR3 sequence (DNA): TGTGCCAGTAGTCACTTCGAGACCGGGGAGCTGTTTTTT.

This clonotype was seen many times. The V call is TRBV7-9, the J call TRBJ1-1; D call uncertain. The V end lost 10 bases, the J end lost 10 bases, and 16 bases lay between the germline ends. The CDR3 runs 11 residues. Germline V lookup: CDR1 SEHNR, CDR2 FQNEAQ (reference sequence). The DNA of the CDR3 is TGTGCCATCAAAGAGGGTGTGGGAGCTTTCTTT. It yields the protein CAIKEGVGAFF.

Note on this clonotype: A much larger clone is a single base away; this may be a read error. V usage is TRBV9 and J usage is TRBJ2-2; tentative D call: TRBD1 (6 bases). This CDR3 has 15 residues. Germline loops: CDR1 SGDLS, CDR2 YYNGEE. Written as DNA, the CDR3 is TGTGCCAGCAGCAGGGGGACGTTCATGACCGGGGAGCTGCTTTTT. It specifies CASSRGTFMTGELLF.

Concerning this clonotype itself: A much bigger clone sits one base away, suggesting this may be a read error. The CDR3 coding sequence is TGCAGCGGGGGTGAAAGTGATAGCTCTGGAAACACCATATATTTT. Protein: CSGGESDSSGNTIYF. The chain couples TRBV29-1 to TRBJ1-3, with D unresolved. The germline CDR1 and CDR2 sequences are SQVTM and ANQGSEA. Trimming left V 7 bases short and J 0 bases short, with 16 bases between. This CDR3 spans 15 amino acids. Full variable domain (rest looked up from reference TRBV29-1 and TRBJ1-3): SAVISQKPSRDICQRGTSLTIQCQVDSQVTMMFWYRQQPGQSLTLIATANQGSEATYESGFVIDKFPISRPNLTFSTLTVSNMSPEDSSIYLCSGGESDSSGNTIYFGEGSWLTVV.